This entry lists 31 T cell receptor beta chains sequenced from one sample in a study of naive and memory T cell subsets. Treatment noted: skin biopsy from PPD injection site in Mantoux-positive individual. The library had UMIs added by 3' ligation of an oligonucleotide to TCR cDNA. Amplification of ligated cDNA took four PCR rounds with SP2 and nested alpha and beta constant primers. TCRdb analysed the UMI-ligation and nested PCR reads with MiXCR anew, one entry per CDR3 protein. The table shows fewer than 35,000 distinct CDR3 sequences, with about 6.2% occurring only once. Sequencing used skin, obtained from a tuberculin skin test site. These receptors were taken from an adult in good health.

This clonotype was observed at least ten times. The chain joins TRBV12-3 or TRBV12-4 to TRBJ1-5; D is perhaps TRBD1 (6 bases). Trimming removed 3 bases from V and 7 bases from J, with 16 bases in between. The CDR3 consists of 15 residues. The CDR3 loop reads CASSLLAGANQPQHF. The CDR3 nucleotides read TGTGCCAGCAGTTTGCTAGCAGGGGCAAACCAGCCCCAGCATTTT.

This clonotype was seen more than once but under ten times. The chain combines TRBV15 with TRBJ1-4; 10 bases agree with TRBD1. CDR3 length: 14 residues. CDR1 is LNHNV, CDR2 YYDKDF, per germline (reference sequence). Losses at the gene ends were 6 bases for V and 5 bases for J; bases not matched to a gene: 3. Written as DNA, the CDR3 is TGTGCCACCAGTCCGGGACAGGGGAATGAAAAACTGTTTTTT. This codes for CATSPGQGNEKLFF. Variable domain in full (rest from reference TRBV15 and TRBJ1-4): DAMVIQNPRYQVTQFGKPVTLSCSQTLNHNVMYWYQQKSSQAPKLLFHYYDKDFNNEADTPDNFQSRRPNTSFCFLDIRSPGLGDTAMYLCATSPGQGNEKLFFGSGTQLSVL.

This clonotype was found a few times. This rearrangement joins TRBV13 to TRBJ1-2, with a tentative D call TRBD1 (6 bases). The CDR3 is 15 amino acids. Trimming left V 4 bases short and J 2 bases short, with 14 bases between. Germline loops: CDR1 PRHDT, CDR2 FYEKMQ (reference sequence). The CDR3 region is CASSSLRGGNYGYTF. CDR3 in DNA: TGTGCCAGCAGCTCCCTTAGAGGGGGGAACTATGGCTACACCTTC.

This clonotype was observed many times. DNA for the CDR3: TGTGCCAGCAGCCGCGCGGGGGCGCTTATCTACGAGCAGTACTTC. Translating gives CASSRAGALIYEQYF. The chain uses TRBV27 and TRBJ2-7; tentatively, D is TRBD2 (7 bases). This CDR3 contains 15 residues. CDR1 is MNHEY and CDR2 is SMNVEV in the germline V gene (reference sequence). V lost 6 bases and J 3 bases, leaving 18 bases between the germline ends.

The chain is built from TRBV6-2 or TRBV6-3 and TRBJ2-5; perhaps TRBD2 as D (6 bases). Germline V gene lookup returns CDR1 MNHEY and CDR2 SVGEGT. The CDR3 has 14 residues. Trimming removed 6 bases from V and 1 base from J, with 12 bases in between. The CDR3, as DNA: TGTGCCAGCAGCGAGGACTATATCCAAGAGACCCAGTACTTC. Translated: CASSEDYIQETQYF.

In its sample, this clonotype was seen many times. This chain connects TRBV20-1 to TRBJ1-5; weak D call: TRBD1 (5 bases). The CDR3 has 14 amino acids. Looked up from germline, CDR1 is DFQATT and CDR2 is SNEGSKA (reference sequence). Trimming pared 5 bases from V and 4 bases from J, leaving 15 bases between. Here the CDR3 DNA reads TGCAGTGCTCCTAGTGGGGCGAATAATCAGCCCCAGCATTTT. It specifies CSAPSGANNQPQHF.

This clonotype was detected many times. Here the CDR3 reads CAIRIGGREAGGNNEQFF. CDR3 DNA sequence: TGTGCCATCAGGATCGGAGGGCGTGAAGCGGGGGGCAACAATGAGCAGTTCTTC. V gene TRBV10-3 combines with J gene TRBJ2-1; TRBD2 agrees at 9 bases. Unmatched junction bases numbered 17, after V lost 6 bases and J lost 5 bases. CDR3 length equals 18 residues. CDR1 and CDR2 from the germline V gene are ENHRY and SYGVKD.

This clonotype was seen at least ten times. V gene TRBV4-1 combines with J gene TRBJ2-5, with D unclear. The germline V and J ends were trimmed by 0 bases and 5 bases, with 16 bases remaining between them. In germline, CDR1 is MGHRA, CDR2 YSYEKL. This CDR3 contains 16 residues. The CDR3 DNA sequence: TGCGCCAGCAGCCAAGATCTAGGTCACGCCGGGGAGACCCAGTACTTC. Translating gives CASSQDLGHAGETQYF.

This clonotype showed up many times. This chain joins TRBV6-5 and TRBJ2-2; D is tentatively TRBD1 or TRBD2 (6 bases each). Trimming left V 2 bases short and J 4 bases short, with 11 bases between. The CDR3 extends over 15 amino acids. Germline CDR1 reads MNHEY; CDR2 reads SVGAGI. This chain's CDR3 is CASSYIPGATGELFF. The CDR3 region has the DNA TGTGCCAGCAGTTACATTCCGGGGGCCACCGGGGAGCTGTTTTTT.

This clonotype was seen a few times. The chain links TRBV10-2 to TRBJ1-1; TRBD1 is a possible D gene (6 bases). Germline loops: CDR1 WSHSY, CDR2 SAAADI. With 3 bases removed from V and 0 bases from J, the gap between germline ends came to 14 bases. The CDR3 is 16 amino acids. CDR3 bases: TGCGCCAGCAGTGACCGTCGACAGGCCATGAACACTGAAGCTTTCTTT. This encodes CASSDRRQAMNTEAFF.

This clonotype came up a few times. This chain links TRBV7-9 with TRBJ2-1; TRBD1 aligns across 8 bases. Per germline, CDR1 SEHNR and CDR2 FQNEAQ (reference sequence). The CDR3 runs to 14 residues. Germline trimming cut 5 bases from V and 9 bases from J; bases unmatched to any gene: 9. CDR3 amino acids: CASSPGQGWSEQFF. The CDR3 DNA sequence: TGTGCCAGCAGCCCCGGACAGGGCTGGAGTGAGCAGTTCTTC.

Many counts were recorded for this clonotype. This chain uses TRBV7-2 with TRBJ1-2; D call uncertain. The CDR3 totals 14 residues. Trimming stripped 2 bases from V and 4 bases from J, with 11 bases between. The germline CDR1 and CDR2 sequences are SGHTA and FQGNSA. The CDR3 sequence is CASSLITVGYGYTF. As DNA, the CDR3 is TGTGCCAGCAGCTTAATAACAGTCGGCTATGGCTACACCTTC.

This clonotype was recorded many times. The chain links TRBV3-1 to TRBJ2-7; 8 nucleotides agree with TRBD2. Germline CDR1 is LGHDT and CDR2 is YNNKEL (reference sequence). V dropped 4 bases and J dropped 6; count of bases not matched to a gene: 2. This CDR3 has 12 amino acids. The DNA of the CDR3 is TGTGCCAGCAGCCTAGGGACTAGCGAGCAGTACTTC. It codes for CASSLGTSEQYF.

This clonotype was found a few times. This sequence may be a read error, since a much larger clone differs from it by one base. The chain carries TRBV6-5 and TRBJ2-1; D possibly corresponds to TRBD2 (7 bases). Per the germline V gene, CDR1 is MNHEY and CDR2 is SVGAGI. This CDR3 comprises 14 residues. V was trimmed by 8 bases and J by 9 bases, leaving 20 bases between them. The CDR3 bases are TGTGCCAGCGGGGTTGGGGGGGCGGGGCGTGAGCAGTTCTTC. Its translation: CASGVGGAGREQFF.

This clonotype was recorded at least ten times. The V gene is TRBV5-4, the J gene TRBJ2-7, with a possible D match to TRBD2 (6 bases). CDR3 length: 16 amino acids. V was cut by 2 bases and J by 0 bases, with 15 bases left in between. Germline CDR1 and CDR2: SGHNT and YYREEE (reference sequence). This CDR3 is CASSFSAGIASYEQYF. The CDR3 bases are TGTGCCAGCAGCTTCTCTGCGGGGATTGCCTCCTACGAGCAGTACTTC.

In its sample, this clonotype was seen many times. V is TRBV25-1 and J is TRBJ1-5; possibly TRBD1 for D (6 bases). The CDR3 totals 15 residues. Germline CDR1 and CDR2: MGHDK and SYGVNS. Trimming shortened V by 4 bases and J by 2 bases, and 12 bases separated the two germline ends. CDR3 amino acids: CASSGRGGGNQPQHF. The CDR3 coding sequence is TGTGCCAGCAGTGGCCGGGGGGGCGGCAATCAGCCCCAGCATTTT.

This clonotype has a count of ten or more. CDR3 DNA sequence: TGTGCCAGCAGCCTCGGGCTAGGGGTGGCAGATACGCAGTATTTT. Encoded protein: CASSLGLGVADTQYF. V is TRBV12-3 or TRBV12-4 and J is TRBJ2-3; maybe TRBD1 (5 bases). V was cut by 6 bases and J by 4 bases, with 17 bases left in between. This CDR3 has 15 residues.

A few counts support this clonotype. A much larger clone lies a single base off, so this may be a read error. The CDR3 protein is CASNLQGDEVFF. Written as DNA, the CDR3 is TGTGCCAGCAACTTACAGGGGGATGAGGTTTTCTTT. This sequence joins TRBV6-1 and TRBJ1-1; 8 bases fit TRBD1. This CDR3 spans 12 amino acids. Germline lookup yields CDR1 MNHNS and CDR2 SASEGT. Losses at the gene ends were 7 bases for V and 13 bases for J; bases not matched to a gene: 11.

Ten or more counts support this clonotype. The chain recombines TRBV7-8 with TRBJ2-2; D is possibly TRBD1 or TRBD2 (6 bases each). Trimming shortened V by 4 bases and J by 4 bases, and 22 bases separated the two germline ends. The CDR3 loop spans 18 amino acids. Germline V lookup: CDR1 SGHVS, CDR2 FQNEAQ. The CDR3 reads CASSSPPRGPFGTGELFF. The CDR3 nucleotides are TGTGCCAGCAGCTCCCCCCCCCGGGGGCCTTTTGGCACCGGGGAGCTGTTTTTT.

This clonotype was seen at least ten times. The genes are TRBV6-6 and TRBJ1-6; D perhaps matches TRBD1 (6 bases). V gave up 2 bases and J gave up 7 bases, with 12 bases separating them. This CDR3 contains 15 residues. Germline CDR1 MNHNY, CDR2 SVGAGI (reference sequence). The CDR3 sequence: CASSYGQGNNSPLHF. CDR3 sequence (DNA): TGTGCCAGCAGTTACGGGCAGGGGAACAATTCACCCCTCCACTTT.

The V call is TRBV10-3, the J call TRBJ1-1; TRBD1 aligns across 8 bases. The J segment lost 2 bases and the V segment lost 1 base, leaving 6 bases of the junction unmatched. Germline V gene data show CDR1 as ENHRY and CDR2 as SYGVKD. This CDR3 has 16 amino acids. CDR3 loop: CAISEFQGATNTEAFF. For the CDR3, the DNA is TGTGCCATCAGTGAGTTCCAGGGGGCGACCAACACTGAAGCTTTCTTT.

The chain couples TRBV7-9 to TRBJ2-5; D ambiguous. Trimming took off 3 bases at V and 1 base at J, with 6 bases between the two ends. This CDR3 is 13 amino acids long. The germline V gene encodes CDR1 SEHNR and CDR2 FQNEAQ (reference sequence). CDR3 in DNA: TGTGCCAGCAGCTTCCGCCCCCAAGAGACCCAGTACTTC. The encoded protein is CASSFRPQETQYF.

This clonotype was observed many times. V gene TRBV6-1 combines with J gene TRBJ1-5; weak D call: TRBD1 (5 bases). CDR1 is MNHNS and CDR2 is SASEGT in the germline V gene. The CDR3 runs 16 residues. V was shortened by 2 bases and J by 2 bases, with 13 bases between the two germline ends. The CDR3 DNA reads as TGTGCCAGCAGTGAATTTTTGGACACTCGCAATCAGCCCCAGCATTTT. Translating it yields CASSEFLDTRNQPQHF.

The V and J genes are TRBV7-2 and TRBJ1-1; D is ambiguous. The V and J ends lost 6 bases and 7 bases respectively, with 9 bases between them. The CDR3 has 11 amino acids. CDR1 and CDR2 from the germline V gene are SGHTA and FQGNSA. As DNA, the CDR3 is TGTGCCAGCAGACCCGGTCGTGAAGCTTTCTTT. Translation: CASRPGREAFF. The full variable domain, completed using reference TRBV7-2 and TRBJ1-1, is GAGVSQSPSNKVTEKGKDVELRCDPISGHTALYWYRQSLGQGLEFLIYFQGNSAPDKSGLPSDRFSAERTGGSVSTLTIQRTQQEDSAVYLCASRPGREAFFGQGTRLTVV.

This clonotype has at least ten counts. This chain uses TRBV15 with TRBJ1-2; possible D gene TRBD1, 5 bases. The CDR3 has 14 residues. The V and J ends lost 8 bases and 4 bases respectively, with 17 bases between them. Germline CDR1 is LNHNV and CDR2 is YYDKDF (reference sequence). The CDR3 DNA follows: TGTGCCACCTCCACGGGGGTCCGTGGCTATGGCTACACCTTC. It specifies CATSTGVRGYGYTF.

There are many counts of this clonotype. The rearrangement joins TRBV6-1 to TRBJ2-1, with D perhaps assigned TRBD1 or TRBD2 (5 bases each). The V gene's germline CDR1 is MNHNS and CDR2 SASEGT. Trimming pared 5 bases from V and 5 bases from J, leaving 19 bases between. CDR3 length: 16 amino acids. In DNA, the CDR3 is TGTGCCAGCAGTCGTTCAAGCCCGGGACGGGACAATGAGCAGTTCTTC. It specifies CASSRSSPGRDNEQFF.

This clonotype has a count of ten or more. This chain links TRBV20-1 with TRBJ2-5; 11 nucleotides line up with TRBD2. J gave up 4 bases and V 0 bases, and 13 bases lay outside the gene matches. Germline V gene lookup returns CDR1 DFQATT and CDR2 SNEGSKA (reference sequence). This CDR3 is built from 18 residues. The CDR3 reads CSARDLASGTSGLETQYF. The DNA for the CDR3 is TGCAGTGCTAGAGATTTGGCCTCCGGGACTAGCGGTTTAGAGACCCAGTACTTC.

This clonotype occurred many times. The chain is built from TRBV27 and TRBJ2-5; 10 bases match TRBD1. Germline loops: CDR1 MNHEY, CDR2 SMNVEV (reference sequence). V trimming: 5 bases; J trimming: 3 bases; junction bases outside the gene matches: 9. The CDR3 extends over 16 amino acids. DNA of the CDR3: TGTGCCAGCAGTCCCGGGGTGACAGGGGGCGAAGAGACCCAGTACTTC. This gives the protein CASSPGVTGGEETQYF.

This clonotype is termed medium-sized. The genes are TRBV10-1 and TRBJ2-5; TRBD1 might be the D (6 bases). The CDR3 is 13 residues long. The germline V and J ends were trimmed by 5 bases and 1 base, with 8 bases remaining between them. CDR1 is WNHNN and CDR2 is SYGVQD in the germline V gene (reference sequence). The CDR3 is CASSRTVQETQYF. The CDR3, as DNA: TGCGCCAGCAGTCGGACAGTCCAAGAGACCCAGTACTTC.

At least ten counts were recorded for this clonotype. The chain has TRBV3-1 and TRBJ2-4, with no clear D. CDR1 is LGHDT, CDR2 YNNKEL, per germline (reference sequence). V dropped 3 bases and J dropped 1 base, with 4 bases sitting between them. There are 13 residues in the CDR3. CDR3 DNA sequence: TGTGCCAGCAGCCAGAGGGCCAAAAACATTCAGTACTTC. Its translation: CASSQRAKNIQYF.

In this sample, this clonotype turned up a few times. The V call is TRBV4-2, the J call TRBJ2-3, with D tentatively TRBD1 or TRBD2 (6 bases each). The CDR3 is 16 residues long. CDR1 is LGHNA and CDR2 is YNFKEQ in the germline V gene. V lost 0 bases and J 0 bases, leaving 10 bases between the germline ends. CDR3 DNA: TGTGCCAGCAGCCAAGAGGGGGGCCGTAGCACAGATACGCAGTATTTT. Translating gives CASSQEGGRSTDTQYF.